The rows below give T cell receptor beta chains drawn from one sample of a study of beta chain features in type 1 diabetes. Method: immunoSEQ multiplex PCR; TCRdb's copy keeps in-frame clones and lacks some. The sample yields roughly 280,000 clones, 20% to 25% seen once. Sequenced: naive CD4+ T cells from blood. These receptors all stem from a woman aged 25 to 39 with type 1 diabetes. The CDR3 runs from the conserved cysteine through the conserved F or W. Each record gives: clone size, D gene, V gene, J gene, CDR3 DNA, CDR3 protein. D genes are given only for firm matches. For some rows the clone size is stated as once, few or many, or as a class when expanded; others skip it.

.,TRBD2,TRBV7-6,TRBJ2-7,TGTGCCAGCAGCCCCGGCGGACTAGGTCGGGAGCAGTACTTC,CASSPGGLGREQYF
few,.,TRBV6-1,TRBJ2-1,TGTGCCAGCAGGGAAAGGAGTTTGTACAATGAGCAGTTCTTC,CASRERSLYNEQFF
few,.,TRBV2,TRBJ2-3,TGTGCCAGCCGAATAGCTAATACGCAGTATTTT,CASRIANTQYF
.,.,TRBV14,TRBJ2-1,TGTGCCAGCAGCCAAGCCAGACTGGGTGAGCAGTTCTTC,CASSQARLGEQFF
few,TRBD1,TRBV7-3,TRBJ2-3,TGTGCCAGCAGTCTACAGGGGGCGAGCACAGATACGCAGTATTTT,CASSLQGASTDTQYF
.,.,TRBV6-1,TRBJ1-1,TGTGCCAGCAGGTTGGGAGGCATGAACACTGAAGCTTTCTTT,CASRLGGMNTEAFF
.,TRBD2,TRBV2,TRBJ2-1,TGTGCCAGCATTCCGAGACTAGCGGGGGACAATGAGCAGTTCTTC,CASIPRLAGDNEQFF
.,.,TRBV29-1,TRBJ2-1,TGCAGCGCGGGAGTGGGCAATGAGCAGTTCTTC,CSAGVGNEQFF
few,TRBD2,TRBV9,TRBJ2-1,TGTGCCAGCAGCGTACTAGCGGGAGGATACAATGAGCAGTTCTTC,CASSVLAGGYNEQFF
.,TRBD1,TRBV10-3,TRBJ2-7,TGTGCCATCAGTGAGCGGGACAGGGTTTCCAACGAGCAGTACTTC,CAISERDRVSNEQYF
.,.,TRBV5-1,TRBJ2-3,TGCGCCAGCAGGGCGGGCCGCACAGATACGCAGTATTTT,CASRAGRTDTQYF
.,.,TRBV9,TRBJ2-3,TGTGCCAGCAGCGTGGAGCCTAGCACAGATACGCAGTATTTT,CASSVEPSTDTQYF
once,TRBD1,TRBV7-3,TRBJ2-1,TGTGCCAGCAGCCTCGGACAGGGAGGCAATGAGCAGTTCTTC,CASSLGQGGNEQFF
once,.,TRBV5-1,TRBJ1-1,TGCGCCAGCAGCTTGGAACACGCTCCCATGAACACTGAAGCTTTCTTT,CASSLEHAPMNTEAFF
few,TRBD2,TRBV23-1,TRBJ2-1,TGCGCCAGCAGTCAAGAGCGGACTAGTGGTTACAATGAGCAGTTCTTC,CASSQERTSGYNEQFF
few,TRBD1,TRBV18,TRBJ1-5,TGTGCCAGCTCACCAGGACAGGGGAGACCTCAGCCCCAGCATTTT,CASSPGQGRPQPQHF